The source of this T cell receptor beta chain is a study of T cells in tuberculosis. Across the study: Samples predate treatment or fall within its first 7 days.

Sequencing was performed with immunoSEQ multiplex PCR; in TCRdb, only in-frame clones are kept and a portion is missing. The repertoire has under 45,000 clones, 80% to 95% of them found once; the top ten carry 2.4%. Specified time point: new active TB diagnosis, blood taken before or within 7 days of starting treatment. In germline, CDR1 is LNHDA, CDR2 SQIVND (reference sequence). This CDR3 comprises 13 residues. Germline trimming cut 7 bases from V and 7 bases from J; bases unmatched to any gene: 6. This specimen consisted of PBMCs, obtained at tuberculosis diagnosis. The clonotype originates from an adult with tuberculosis. This chain uses TRBV19 with TRBJ2-1, with TRBD2 matching 8 bases. In DNA, the CDR3 is TGTGCCAGTACCCCGGGGGGGGCGAATGAGCAGTTCTTC. Encoded protein: CASTPGGANEQFF.